This T cell receptor (beta chain) stems from a study of T cell responses to AZD1222 COVID-19 vaccine. Study-wide context: Recipients boosted at about 4 weeks or about 12 weeks are pooled. Broader study findings: Among vaccine-associated CD4 TCRs, coverage spanned spike, with dominance at 160-218 and 743-854.

The protocol was immunoSEQ multiplex PCR, while the TCRdb copy is restricted to in-frame clones and leaves out a portion. The profile shows 150,000 or so clones, about 89% of them singletons. CDR1 and CDR2 from the germline V gene are MDHEN and SYDVKM. The CDR3 has 14 residues. With 8 bases removed from V and 2 bases from J, the gap between germline ends came to 15 bases. Comments on this clone: Its antigen is unknown.

The chain links TRBV28 to TRBJ1-2; D perhaps matches TRBD1 (6 bases). The receptor was derived from an adult in good health. The source was peripheral blood, collected on day 0 of AZD1222 vaccination. CDR3: CASSPGTLNYGYTF. The CDR3 bases are TGTGCCAGCTCTCCCGGGACACTGAACTATGGCTACACCTTC.